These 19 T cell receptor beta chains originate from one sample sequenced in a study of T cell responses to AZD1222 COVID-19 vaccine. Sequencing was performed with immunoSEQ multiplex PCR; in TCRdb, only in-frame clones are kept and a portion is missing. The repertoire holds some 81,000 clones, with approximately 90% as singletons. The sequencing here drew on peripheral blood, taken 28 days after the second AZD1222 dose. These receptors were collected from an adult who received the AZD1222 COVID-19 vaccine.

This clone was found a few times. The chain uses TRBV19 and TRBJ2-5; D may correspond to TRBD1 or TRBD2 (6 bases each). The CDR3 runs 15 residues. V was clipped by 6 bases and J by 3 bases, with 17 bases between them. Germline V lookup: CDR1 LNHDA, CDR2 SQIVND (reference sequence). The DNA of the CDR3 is TGTGCCAGTAGCCTTCTGGGGGGCCCTAAAGAGACCCAGTACTTC. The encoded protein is CASSLLGGPKETQYF. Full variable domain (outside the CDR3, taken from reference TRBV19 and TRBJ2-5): DGGITQSPKYLFRKEGQNVTLSCEQNLNHDAMYWYRQDPGQGLRLIYYSQIVNDFQKGDIAEGYSVSREKKESFPLTVTSAQKNPTAFYLCASSLLGGPKETQYFGPGTRLLVL.

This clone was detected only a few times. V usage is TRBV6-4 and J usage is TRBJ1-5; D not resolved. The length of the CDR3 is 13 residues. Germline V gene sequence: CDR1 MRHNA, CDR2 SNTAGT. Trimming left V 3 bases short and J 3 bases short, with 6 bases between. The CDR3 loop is CASSEQINQPQHF. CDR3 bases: TGTGCCAGCAGTGAACAGATCAATCAGCCCCAGCATTTT.

CDR3 loop: CASSSQGKDTEAFF. The CDR3 bases are TGCGCCAGCAGCTCACAGGGAAAGGACACTGAAGCTTTCTTT. V is TRBV5-1 and J is TRBJ1-1, with D perhaps TRBD1 (6 bases). The V gene lost 3 bases and the J gene lost 3 bases, with 12 bases spanning the gap. The CDR3 extends over 14 amino acids. Germline lookup yields CDR1 SGHRS and CDR2 YFSETQ.

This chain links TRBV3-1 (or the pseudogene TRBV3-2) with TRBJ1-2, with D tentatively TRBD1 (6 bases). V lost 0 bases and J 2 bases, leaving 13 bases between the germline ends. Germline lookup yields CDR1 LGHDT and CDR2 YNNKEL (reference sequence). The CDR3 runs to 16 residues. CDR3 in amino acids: CASSQDPQGLNYGYTF. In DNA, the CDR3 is TGTGCCAGCAGCCAAGATCCTCAGGGGTTAAACTATGGCTACACCTTC.

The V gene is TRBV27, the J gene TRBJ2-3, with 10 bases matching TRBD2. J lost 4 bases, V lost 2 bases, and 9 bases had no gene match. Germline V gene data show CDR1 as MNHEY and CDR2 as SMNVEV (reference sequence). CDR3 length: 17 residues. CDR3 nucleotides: TGTGCCAGCAGTTTAGGATGGGCTAGCGGGAGCGCAGATACGCAGTATTTT. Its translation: CASSLGWASGSADTQYF.

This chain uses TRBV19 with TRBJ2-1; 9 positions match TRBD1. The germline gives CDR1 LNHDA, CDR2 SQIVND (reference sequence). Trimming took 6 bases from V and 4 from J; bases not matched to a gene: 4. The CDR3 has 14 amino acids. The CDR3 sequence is CASRTGGDYNEQFF. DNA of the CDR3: TGTGCCAGTAGAACAGGGGGCGATTACAATGAGCAGTTCTTC.

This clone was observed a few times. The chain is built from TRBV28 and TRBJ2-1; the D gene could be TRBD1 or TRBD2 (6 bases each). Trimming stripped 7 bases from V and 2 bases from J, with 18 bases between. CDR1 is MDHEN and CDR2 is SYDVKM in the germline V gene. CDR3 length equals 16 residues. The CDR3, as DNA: TGTGCCAGCACCAACCGATGGGGGGCCGCCTACAATGAGCAGTTCTTC. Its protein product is CASTNRWGAAYNEQFF.

The CDR3: CASVGTTTSYEQYF. In nucleotides, the CDR3 is TGTGCCAGCGTGGGCACCACAACTTCCTACGAGCAGTACTTC. The rearrangement links TRBV7-9 to TRBJ2-7; D is undetermined. From germline, CDR1 is SEHNR and CDR2 FQNEAQ (reference sequence). V was trimmed by 8 bases and J by 1 base, leaving 15 bases between them. The CDR3 has 14 amino acids. The full variable domain, completed using reference TRBV7-9 and TRBJ2-7, is DTGVSQNPRHKITKRGQNVTFRCDPISEHNRLYWYRQTLGQGPEFLTYFQNEAQLEKSRLLSDRFSAERPKGSFSTLEIQRTEQGDSAMYLCASVGTTTSYEQYFGPGTRLTVT.

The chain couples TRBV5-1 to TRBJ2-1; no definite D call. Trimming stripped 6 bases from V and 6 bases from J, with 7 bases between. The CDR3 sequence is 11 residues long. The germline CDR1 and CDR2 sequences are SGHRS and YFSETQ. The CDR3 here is CASTGVNEQFF. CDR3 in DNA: TGCGCCAGCACCGGAGTCAATGAGCAGTTCTTC.

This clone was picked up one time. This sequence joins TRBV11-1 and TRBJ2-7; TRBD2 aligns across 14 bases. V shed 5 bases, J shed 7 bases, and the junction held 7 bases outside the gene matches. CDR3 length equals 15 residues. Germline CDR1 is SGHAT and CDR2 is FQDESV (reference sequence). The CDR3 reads CASSRGLAGVEEQYF. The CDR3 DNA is TGTGCCAGCAGCAGGGGACTAGCGGGAGTGGAAGAGCAGTACTTC.

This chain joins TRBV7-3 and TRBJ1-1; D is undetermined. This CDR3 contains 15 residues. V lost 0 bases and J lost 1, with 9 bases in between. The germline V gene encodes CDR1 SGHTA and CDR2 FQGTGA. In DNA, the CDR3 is TGTGCCAGCAGCTTAACAGGGCGGAGGAACACTGAAGCTTTCTTT. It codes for CASSLTGRRNTEAFF.

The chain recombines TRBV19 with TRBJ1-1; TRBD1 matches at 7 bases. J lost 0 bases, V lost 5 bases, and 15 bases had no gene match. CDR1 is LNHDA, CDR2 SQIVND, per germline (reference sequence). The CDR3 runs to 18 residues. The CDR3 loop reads CASSRDSGGAVMNTEAFF. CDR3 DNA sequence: TGTGCCAGTAGTCGGGACAGTGGAGGGGCCGTTATGAACACTGAAGCTTTCTTT.

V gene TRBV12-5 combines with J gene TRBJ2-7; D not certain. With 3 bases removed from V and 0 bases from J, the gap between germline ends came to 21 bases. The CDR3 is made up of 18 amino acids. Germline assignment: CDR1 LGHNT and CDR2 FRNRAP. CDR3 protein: CASGFAHAPDGSSYEQYF. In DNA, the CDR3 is TGTGCTAGTGGTTTCGCCCACGCCCCGGACGGTAGCTCCTACGAGCAGTACTTC.

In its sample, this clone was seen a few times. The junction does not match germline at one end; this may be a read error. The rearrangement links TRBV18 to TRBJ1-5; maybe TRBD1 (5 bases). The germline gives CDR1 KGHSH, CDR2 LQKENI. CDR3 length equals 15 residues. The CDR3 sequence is CASSPTEFSSQPQHF. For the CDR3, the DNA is TGTGCCAGCTCACCGACAGAATTCAGCAGTCAGCCCCAGCATTTT.

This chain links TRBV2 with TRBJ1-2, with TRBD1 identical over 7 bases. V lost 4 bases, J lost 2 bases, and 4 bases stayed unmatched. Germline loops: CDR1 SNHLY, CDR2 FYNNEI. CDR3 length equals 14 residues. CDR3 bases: TGTGCCAGCAGTGTAGGCAGGGGGAACTATGGCTACACCTTC. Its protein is CASSVGRGNYGYTF.

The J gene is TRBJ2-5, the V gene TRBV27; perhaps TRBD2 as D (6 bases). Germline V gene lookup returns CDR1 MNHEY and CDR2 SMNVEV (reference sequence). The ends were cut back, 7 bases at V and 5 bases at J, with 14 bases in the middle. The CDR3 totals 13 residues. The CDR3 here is CASKEGPRETQYF. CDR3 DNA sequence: TGTGCCAGCAAGGAGGGACCCAGGGAGACCCAGTACTTC.

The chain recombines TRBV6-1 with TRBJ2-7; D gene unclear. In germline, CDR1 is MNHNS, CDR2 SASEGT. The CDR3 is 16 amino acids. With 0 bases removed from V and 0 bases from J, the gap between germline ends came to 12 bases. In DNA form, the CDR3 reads TGTGCCAGCAGTGAAGCGGTTCTCAGCGTCTCCTACGAGCAGTACTTC. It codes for CASSEAVLSVSYEQYF.

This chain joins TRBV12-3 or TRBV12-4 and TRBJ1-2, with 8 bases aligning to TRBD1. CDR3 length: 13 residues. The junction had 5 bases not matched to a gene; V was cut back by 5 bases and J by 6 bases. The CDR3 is CASSPDRAHGYTF. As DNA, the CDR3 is TGTGCCAGCAGTCCGGACAGGGCCCATGGCTACACCTTC.

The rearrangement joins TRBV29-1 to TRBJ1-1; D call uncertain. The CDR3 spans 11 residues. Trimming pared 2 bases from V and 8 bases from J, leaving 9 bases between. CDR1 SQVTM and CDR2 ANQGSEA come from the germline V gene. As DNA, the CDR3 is TGCAGCGTTGAAAGCCACTGGGAAGCTTTCTTT. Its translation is CSVESHWEAFF.